Presented here are 28 T cell receptor beta chains from one specimen sequenced in a study of T cell repertoires in cytomegalovirus infection. TCRdb re-derived calls from the reads in MiXCR, one entry per CDR3 protein. The sample has roughly 990,000 distinct CDR3 sequences; 25% to 40% are singletons. These TCRs' antigens remain unknown. Material: cultured CD8+ T cells from PBMCs, obtained from culture after CMV antigen stimulation. These receptors all come from a human donor in good health (CMV status not recorded). Some clones in this sample may be carry-over from other donors' samples.

The V gene is TRBV28, the J gene TRBJ2-1; D possibly uses TRBD1 or TRBD2 (5 bases each). The germline V gene encodes CDR1 MDHEN and CDR2 SYDVKM. The V end lost 5 bases, the J end lost 3 bases, and 11 bases lay between the germline ends. The CDR3 runs to 14 residues. The CDR3 sequence: CASSPGRVYNEQFF. The CDR3 nucleotides read TGTGCCAGCAGTCCGGGACGCGTCTACAATGAGCAGTTCTTC. The entire variable domain, with the rest obtained from reference TRBV28 and TRBJ2-1, is as follows: DVKVTQSSRYLVKRTGEKVFLECVQDMDHENMFWYRQDPGLGLRLIYFSYDVKMKEKGDIPEGYSVSREKKERFSLILESASTNQTSMYLCASSPGRVYNEQFFGPGTRLTVL.

This clonotype has only a few counts. The chain has TRBV10-2 and TRBJ1-1, with TRBD1 identical over 8 bases. V lost 7 bases to trimming and J lost 4 bases; unmatched junction nucleotides: 5. In germline, CDR1 is WSHSY, CDR2 SAAADI. CDR3 length equals 13 residues. The CDR3 loop is CASKETGVTEAFF. The CDR3 DNA is TGCGCCAGCAAGGAGACAGGGGTCACTGAAGCTTTCTTT.

V gene TRBV27 combines with J gene TRBJ2-7; the D is unclear. Trimming took off 5 bases at V and 0 bases at J, with 8 bases between the two ends. Germline loops: CDR1 MNHEY, CDR2 SMNVEV (reference sequence). The CDR3 contains 13 residues. CDR3 residues: CASSPASSYEQYV. The CDR3 DNA is TGTGCCAGCAGTCCGGCTAGCTCCTACGAGCAGTACGTC.

This sequence joins TRBV6-2 or TRBV6-3 and TRBJ2-3; D remains ambiguous. This CDR3 contains 12 residues. From germline, CDR1 is MNHEY and CDR2 SVGEGT. V lost 0 bases and J lost 6, with 4 bases in between. The CDR3 DNA sequence: TGTGCCAGCAGTTACTCGGTGGATACGCAGTATTTT. This translates into CASSYSVDTQYF.

Concerning this clonotype: A single base separates this from a much larger clone, so it may be a read error. The genes are TRBV7-2 and TRBJ2-1; the D gene is possibly TRBD2 (5 bases). The CDR3 consists of 12 residues. The germline V gene has CDR1 SGHTA and CDR2 FQGNSA. CDR3 region: CANSPAGNEQFF. Written as DNA, the CDR3 is TGTGCCAACAGCCCGGCGGGTAATGAGCAGTTCTTC.

This clonotype was picked up a small number of times. Here the CDR3 reads CSAQGLAGSQEFF. The DNA for the CDR3 is TGCAGTGCCCAAGGACTAGCGGGGAGCCAGGAGTTCTTC. The V call is TRBV20-1, the J call TRBJ2-1; TRBD2 matches 12 bases. V lost 6 bases and J lost 14; bases outside the gene matches: 11. This CDR3 spans 13 amino acids. Germline loops: CDR1 DFQATT, CDR2 SNEGSKA (reference sequence).

This clonotype was detected only a few times. This sequence joins TRBV28 and TRBJ1-6; 7 bases agree with TRBD1. In germline, CDR1 is MDHEN, CDR2 SYDVKM. The junction had 8 bases not matched to a gene; V was cut back by 9 bases and J by 9 bases. The CDR3 sequence is 13 residues long. The DNA of the CDR3 is TGTGCCAGTAGCAGGGGGAATGGTTCACCCCTCCACTTT. Amino acids: CASSRGNGSPLHF.

This clonotype was seen a handful of times. The V gene is TRBV27, the J gene TRBJ2-1; D is unclear. Per the germline V gene, CDR1 is MNHEY and CDR2 is SMNVEV (reference sequence). The CDR3 is 12 amino acids. Trimming cost V 2 bases and J 9 bases, with 8 bases left between them. DNA of the CDR3: TGTGCCAGCAGTTTAGGGTTCACTGAGCAGTTCTTC. This translates into CASSLGFTEQFF.

The table lists this clonotype with a few counts. This chain joins TRBV27 and TRBJ1-2; 7 bases are a match to TRBD1. V shed 3 bases and J 3 bases; nucleotides not matched to a gene: 4. CDR1 and CDR2 from the germline V gene are MNHEY and SMNVEV (reference sequence). The CDR3 is 14 residues long. This CDR3 is CASSLTGLYYGYTF. The CDR3 DNA follows: TGTGCCAGCAGTTTGACAGGGCTTTACTATGGCTACACCTTC.

The chain has TRBV4-1 and TRBJ2-3, with 13 bases identical to TRBD2. The CDR3 extends over 15 amino acids. V dropped 7 bases and J dropped 1; count of bases not matched to a gene: 2. Germline loops: CDR1 MGHRA, CDR2 YSYEKL. The CDR3 region has the DNA TGCGCCAGCAAGGGACTAGCGGGGCGCACAGATACGCAGTATTTT. Its protein is CASKGLAGRTDTQYF.

This chain links TRBV12-3 or TRBV12-4 with TRBJ1-2; a weak D match, TRBD1 (5 bases). Trimming stripped 5 bases from V and 5 bases from J, with 15 bases between. This CDR3 is 14 amino acids long. CDR3 DNA: TGTGCCAGCAGTACGGGACTAAAGGCTTATGGCTACACCTTC. This encodes CASSTGLKAYGYTF.

This CDR3 reads CATHNTLGGNTEAFF. DNA for the CDR3: TGTGCCACCCACAATACCCTAGGAGGAAACACTGAAGCTTTCTTT. The chain combines TRBV15 with TRBJ1-1; D is ambiguous. Germline-derived CDR1 and CDR2 are LNHNV and YYDKDF (reference sequence). The CDR3 is 15 residues long. Deletions cut 8 bases from V and 2 bases from J, with 18 bases between.

This clonotype was seen more than once but under ten times. The gene calls are TRBV27 and TRBJ2-7, with a weak D call TRBD1 (6 bases). The CDR3 extends over 12 amino acids. The germline V gene encodes CDR1 MNHEY and CDR2 SMNVEV (reference sequence). V lost 3 bases, J lost 7 bases, and 10 bases lay in between. The CDR3 spells CASSFWGREQYF. The CDR3 region has the DNA TGTGCCAGCAGTTTTTGGGGGCGAGAGCAGTACTTC.

This clonotype was detected only a few times. This chain uses TRBV7-9 with TRBJ2-1; possibly TRBD2 for D (5 bases). CDR1 and CDR2 from the germline V gene are SEHNR and FQNEAQ (reference sequence). With 5 bases removed from V and 4 bases from J, the gap between germline ends came to 15 bases. The CDR3 runs to 15 residues. This CDR3 is CASSPRVYGYNEQFF. The CDR3 DNA reads TGTGCCAGCAGCCCGAGGGTCTATGGTTACAATGAGCAGTTCTTC. The full variable domain, in which reference TRBV7-9 and TRBJ2-1 provide the parts outside the CDR3, is DTGVSQNPRHKITKRGQNVTFRCDPISEHNRLYWYRQTLGQGPEFLTYFQNEAQLEKSRLLSDRFSAERPKGSFSTLEIQRTEQGDSAMYLCASSPRVYGYNEQFFGPGTRLTVL.

This clonotype was counted only a few times. This chain connects TRBV6-2 or TRBV6-3 to TRBJ2-1, with 11 positions matching TRBD2. The CDR3 sequence is 15 residues long. V was pared by 7 bases and J by 6 bases, with 8 bases of the junction left unmatched. Germline V gives CDR1 MNHEY, CDR2 SVGEGT. The CDR3 bases are TGTGCCAGCACCTTTAGCGGGGGGGCCCTCAATGAGCAGTTCTTC. Its translation: CASTFSGGALNEQFF.

This clonotype was detected a few times. CDR3 loop: CASSYGTTDTQYF. CDR3 sequence (DNA): TGTGCCAGCAGCTACGGTACCACAGATACGCAGTATTTT. V gene TRBV6-2 or TRBV6-3 combines with J gene TRBJ2-3, with D unresolved. V lost 6 bases, J lost 2 bases, and 9 bases lay in between. CDR3 size: 13 residues. Germline V gene lookup returns CDR1 MNHEY and CDR2 SVGEGT.

This rearrangement joins TRBV7-9 to TRBJ2-3, with 7 bases fitting TRBD1. CDR3 length: 16 amino acids. Germline loops: CDR1 SEHNR, CDR2 FQNEAQ (reference sequence). V lost 2 bases and J lost 1; bases outside the gene matches: 6. Here the CDR3 DNA reads TGTGCCAGCAGCTTACCGAGAGACAGGGGCACAGATACGCAGTATTTT. Protein sequence: CASSLPRDRGTDTQYF.

This clonotype was counted a few times. V gene TRBV28 combines with J gene TRBJ2-1; 9 positions agree with TRBD2. The germline CDR1 and CDR2 sequences are MDHEN and SYDVKM. The CDR3 spans 14 residues. The junction had 3 bases not matched to a gene; V was cut back by 5 bases and J by 4 bases. CDR3 region: CASSLAGYYNEQFF. Written as DNA, the CDR3 is TGTGCCAGCAGTCTAGCGGGGTATTACAATGAGCAGTTCTTC.

The CDR3 loop reads CAIRTGLAYNEQFF. CDR3 in DNA: TGTGCCATCAGAACGGGGTTAGCCTACAATGAGCAGTTCTTC. The rearrangement uses TRBV10-3 and TRBJ2-1, with D perhaps TRBD2 (5 bases). Germline V lookup: CDR1 ENHRY, CDR2 SYGVKD. V shed 6 bases and J shed 2 bases, with 11 bases lying between them. The CDR3 runs to 14 residues.

This clonotype has just one count. Given a much more abundant clone one base away, this may be a read error. This chain links TRBV12-3 or TRBV12-4 with TRBJ2-7, with D possibly matching TRBD2 (5 bases). This CDR3 spans 15 amino acids. CDR3 nucleotides: TGTGCCAGCAGCTTCGCGGGCAGGAGCTCCTCCGAGCAGTACTTC. Protein: CASSFAGRSSSEQYF.

This clonotype was observed a handful of times. The chain is built from TRBV4-1 and TRBJ2-7; D not resolved. This CDR3 comprises 14 residues. The V end was cut by 0 bases, the J end by 6 bases, with 12 bases between. Germline CDR1 is MGHRA and CDR2 is YSYEKL. This chain's CDR3 is CASSQDLPDFEQYV. The CDR3 coding sequence is TGCGCCAGCAGCCAAGATCTCCCAGATTTCGAGCAGTACGTC.

This clonotype showed up just a few times. The gene calls are TRBV27 and TRBJ1-1, with D maybe TRBD1 (5 bases). Trimming pared 4 bases from V and 7 bases from J, leaving 13 bases between. This CDR3 is 13 amino acids long. Germline values: CDR1 MNHEY, CDR2 SMNVEV (reference sequence). The CDR3 sequence: CASSSWGGVEAFF. For the CDR3, the DNA is TGTGCCAGCAGTTCTTGGGGGGGGGTTGAAGCTTTCTTT.

This clonotype came up many times. The rearrangement uses TRBV7-2 and TRBJ1-5; D may be TRBD1 (5 bases). Germline CDR1 is SGHTA and CDR2 is FQGNSA. The CDR3 length is 14 residues. With 3 bases removed from V and 9 bases from J, the gap between germline ends came to 15 bases. CDR3 coding DNA: TGTGCCAGCAGCTTGAAGACCCTCGGGGGGCCCCAGCATTTT. This codes for CASSLKTLGGPQHF.

In this sample, this clonotype turned up a few times. The chain employs TRBV12-5 and TRBJ1-2; a possible D gene is TRBD1 (5 bases). The V end lost 1 base, the J end lost 9 bases, and 18 bases lay between the germline ends. Germline assignment: CDR1 LGHNT and CDR2 FRNRAP. This CDR3 has 15 residues. The CDR3 nucleotides are TGTGCTAGTGGTTTGGCAATCGGGACGGACATCAGCTACACCTTC. As protein: CASGLAIGTDISYTF.

This clonotype was seen many times. The chain joins TRBV7-6 to TRBJ2-1; 8 bases map to TRBD1. The J segment lost 5 bases and the V segment lost 4 bases, leaving 10 bases of the junction unmatched. CDR1 is SGHVS, CDR2 FNYEAQ, per germline. This CDR3 comprises 16 residues. CDR3 amino acids: CASSWTGTGLHNEQFF. The CDR3 DNA reads TGTGCCAGCAGCTGGACAGGGACAGGTCTTCACAATGAGCAGTTCTTC. The variable domain in full, with the rest retrieved from reference TRBV7-6 and TRBJ2-1, is GAGVSQSPRYKVTKRGQDVALRCDPISGHVSLYWYRQALGQGPEFLTYFNYEAQQDKSGLPNDRFSAERPEGSISTLTIQRTEQRDSAMYRCASSWTGTGLHNEQFFGPGTRLTVL.

The chain links TRBV28 to TRBJ2-7; D possibly matches TRBD1 or TRBD2 (6 bases each). The germline gives CDR1 MDHEN, CDR2 SYDVKM. V was trimmed by 2 bases and J by 13 bases, leaving 21 bases between them. The CDR3 sequence is 14 residues long. The CDR3, as DNA: TGTGCCAGCAGTTTAGCCCCGGGGGCAGCTGGGCAATACGTC. Translated, it gives CASSLAPGAAGQYV.

This clonotype was observed a single time. The rearrangement links TRBV11-1 to TRBJ1-6; maybe TRBD1 (5 bases). Per the germline V gene, CDR1 is SGHAT and CDR2 is FQDESV (reference sequence). The V end lost 6 bases, the J end lost 3 bases, and 9 bases lay between the germline ends. The CDR3 spans 14 residues. The CDR3 bases are TGTGCCAGCAGTTCGGGACGCTATAATTCACCCCTCCACTTT. Translation: CASSSGRYNSPLHF.

The genes are TRBV12-3 or TRBV12-4 and TRBJ1-2, with D maybe TRBD1 (5 bases). The CDR3 has 16 amino acids. V lost 5 bases and J lost 1, with 17 bases in between. The CDR3 sequence is CASSPYWGGDNYGYTF. DNA of the CDR3: TGTGCCAGCAGTCCATATTGGGGAGGGGATAACTATGGCTACACCTTC.